This TCR beta chain originates from a study of T cell changes during pregnancy in multiple sclerosis. The ends lost 7 bases at V and 2 bases at J; junction bases unmatched: 8. This CDR3 region has 16 residues. Germline CDR1 SGHTA, CDR2 FQGNSA. Produced via immunoSEQ multiplex PCR; TCRdb's table is partial and in-frame only. The table lists around 23,000 clones, 90% of them singletons, with 9.4% in the top ten. The sequencing here drew on CD8+ T cells from peripheral blood mononuclear cells, taken in the third trimester of pregnancy. The receptor was isolated from a female donor in good health, enrolled as a control in a pregnancy study. The chain couples TRBV7-2 to TRBJ2-1; 10 bases match TRBD2. CDR3 amino acids: CASTWVAGGAYNEQFF. Here the CDR3 DNA reads TGTGCCAGCACCTGGGTAGCGGGAGGTGCCTACAATGAGCAGTTCTTC.